This T cell receptor beta chain emerged from a study of identical twins. Points from the study as a whole: Conclusions came from cross-sectional statistical analysis, not from following the same donors.

This clonotype was picked up many times. Its antigen is still unknown. One entry per CDR3 protein results from TCRdb running MiXCR on the 5' RACE reads. This sample has approximately 670,000 distinct CDR3 sequences, with approximately 6.1% found just once. The CDR3 spans 14 residues. Germline V gives CDR1 SQVTM, CDR2 ANQGSEA. The J segment lost 5 bases and the V segment lost 4 bases, leaving 5 bases of the junction unmatched. The J gene is TRBJ2-2, the V gene TRBV29-1; 9 bases map to TRBD2. The sequenced sample was naive T cells sorted from blood. The clonotype was recovered from a young man in good health. The CDR3 DNA reads TGCAGCGTTGTTGAGACTAGCGGAACCGGGGAGCTGTTTTTT. It is translated as CSVVETSGTGELFF.